This passage covers 22 T cell receptor beta chains from one sample sequenced in a study of blood T cells in healthy people across ages (dated by TCRdb to between 2014 and 2016). The library was built by means of 5' RACE. Sequencing used an Illumina HiSeq 2500. The second PCR ran for about 6 to 11 cycles and used a J-beta primer mix along with a sample-barcoded 5' primer. TCRdb handled the public reads itself, with Q25 trimming in fastp and clone calling in MiXCR, and kept productive beta chains. Entries that share a CDR3 protein sequence are merged under the most common genes and DNA. Present in this sample are roughly 800,000 distinct CDR3 sequences, just under 25% of which were seen just once. Roughly 9% of the sample rests with the top ten. This sample was also put to use in a study of T cells of mothers and their children.

Sequenced input: blood. These receptors were obtained from a boy aged 5-17 years in good health.

In this sample, this clonotype turned up a few times. The genes are TRBV7-2 and TRBJ2-7; D is unclear. V lost 2 bases to trimming and J lost 4 bases, with 12 bases between them. Germline assignment: CDR1 SGHTA and CDR2 FQGNSA. This CDR3 has 14 residues. The CDR3 DNA reads TGTGCCAGCAGCTTATTGACACTTAGTTACGAGCAGTACTTC. It yields the protein CASSLLTLSYEQYF.

This clonotype was counted only a few times. This chain connects TRBV4-1 to TRBJ2-3; D perhaps matches TRBD2 (5 bases). Germline CDR1 is MGHRA and CDR2 is YSYEKL. CDR3 size: 15 residues. V lost 1 base and J lost 6, with 14 bases in between. The DNA of the CDR3 is TGCGCCAGCAGCCAAGTTAACGGGATGGGGGATACGCAGTATTTT. Translated: CASSQVNGMGDTQYF.

In regard to this clonotype: At one end, the junction sequence differs from germline, possibly due to a read error. The V call is TRBV20-1, the J call TRBJ1-2; 9 bases are a match to TRBD1. Germline CDR1 is DFQATT and CDR2 is SNEGSKA (reference sequence). The CDR3 sequence is 16 residues long. The CDR3 DNA reads as TGCAGTGTTAGAGACGCAACAGGGGGCTGGAACTATGGCTACACCTTC. Its translation: CSVRDATGGWNYGYTF.

The chain links TRBV5-1 to TRBJ2-6; tentatively, D is TRBD2 (6 bases). The CDR3 spans 15 residues. Per germline, CDR1 SGHRS and CDR2 YFSETQ. Between the trimmed V and J ends, which lost 3 bases and 4 bases, there was a span of 11 bases. For the CDR3, the DNA is TGCGCCAGCAGCTATGGGACTTACGGGGCCAACGTCCTGACTTTC. It is translated as CASSYGTYGANVLTF.

A few counts support this clonotype. V is TRBV11-2 and J is TRBJ2-5; 7 bases fit TRBD2. Looked up from germline, CDR1 is SGHAT and CDR2 is FQNNGV. After removal of 9 bases from V and 4 bases from J, the junction contained 14 bases not matched to a gene. This CDR3 has 15 residues. The CDR3 nucleotides are TGTGCCAGGAGGGGACGAGCGGGGAGGAGAGAGACCCAGTACTTC. Protein sequence: CARRGRAGRRETQYF.

This clonotype occurred a few times. The chain employs TRBV4-1 and TRBJ1-2, with TRBD1 as a possible D gene (6 bases). The CDR3 sequence is 15 residues long. CDR1 and CDR2 (germline): MGHRA, YSYEKL. V lost 0 bases and J 3 bases, leaving 11 bases between the germline ends. Here the CDR3 reads CASSQEGRQDYGYTF. CDR3 coding DNA: TGCGCCAGCAGCCAAGAGGGGCGACAGGACTATGGCTACACCTTC.

This chain uses TRBV9 with TRBJ1-5; D call uncertain. Trimming shortened V by 2 bases and J by 3 bases, and 9 bases separated the two germline ends. The CDR3 consists of 14 residues. Germline V CDR1 and CDR2: SGDLS, YYNGEE. The CDR3 nucleotides read TGTGCCAGCAGCGTTGGACCGGTCAATCAGCCCCAGCATTTT. Residues: CASSVGPVNQPQHF.

The chain combines TRBV12-3 or TRBV12-4 with TRBJ1-1, with no clear D. This CDR3 is built from 13 residues. With 0 bases removed from V and 9 bases from J, the gap between germline ends came to 11 bases. In DNA form, the CDR3 reads TGTGCCAGCAGTTTAGCTTCGGTGAACAAAGCTTTCTTT. Protein: CASSLASVNKAFF.

The chain links TRBV6-1 to TRBJ1-3; D possibly corresponds to TRBD1 (6 bases). CDR1 is MNHNS, CDR2 SASEGT, per germline. V was cut by 6 bases and J by 8 bases, with 11 bases left in between. CDR3 size: 12 residues. CDR3 bases: TGTGCCAGCAGGACAGGAGGGGACACCATATATTTT. Its protein product is CASRTGGDTIYF.

The chain combines TRBV7-9 with TRBJ2-5; 7 nucleotides match TRBD2. The trim removed 10 bases at V and 2 bases at J, leaving 7 bases unmatched. CDR3 length: 13 residues. Germline-derived CDR1 and CDR2 are SEHNR and FQNEAQ (reference sequence). CDR3 nucleotides: TGTGCCACCGGCAGCGGGATACAAGAGACCCAGTACTTC. This sequence encodes CATGSGIQETQYF.

This clonotype has only a few counts. The chain uses TRBV7-3 and TRBJ2-5; TRBD1 or TRBD2 may be the D gene (6 bases each). This CDR3 region has 15 residues. Trimming shortened V by 5 bases and J by 5 bases, and 18 bases separated the two germline ends. In germline, CDR1 is SGHTA, CDR2 FQGTGA. Written as DNA, the CDR3 is TGTGCCAGCAGCGCCGGGGGCGCTAGCCCCGAGACCCAGTACTTC. Translation gives CASSAGGASPETQYF. Full variable domain (missing parts from reference TRBV7-3 and TRBJ2-5): GAGVSQTPSNKVTEKGKYVELRCDPISGHTALYWYRQSLGQGPEFLIYFQGTGAADDSGLPNDRFFAVRPEGSVSTLKIQRTERGDSAVYLCASSAGGASPETQYFGPGTRLLVL.

The chain couples TRBV20-1 to TRBJ1-2; D is unclear. CDR1 and CDR2 (germline): DFQATT, SNEGSKA (reference sequence). Trimming took 0 bases from V and 4 from J, leaving 3 bases between them. CDR3 length equals 11 residues. The CDR3 loop reads CSARDVYGYTF. The CDR3 DNA follows: TGCAGTGCTAGAGACGTCTATGGCTACACCTTC.

This clonotype was recorded a few times. The chain combines TRBV7-9 with TRBJ1-2, with no clear D. The V end was cut by 2 bases, the J end by 4 bases, with 14 bases between. Per germline, CDR1 SEHNR and CDR2 FQNEAQ (reference sequence). The CDR3 contains 15 residues. CDR3 region: CASSLSDGFGYGYTF. The CDR3 DNA sequence: TGTGCCAGCAGCTTAAGTGACGGGTTCGGCTATGGCTACACCTTC.

This clonotype was recorded a few times. This CDR3 is CASSQVWSSGSSTDTQYF. The CDR3 bases are TGTGCCAGCAGCCAAGTTTGGTCTAGCGGGAGTAGCACAGATACGCAGTATTTT. The chain combines TRBV3-1 with TRBJ2-3; 10 bases are shared with TRBD2. Trimming removed 1 base from V and 0 bases from J; junction bases left unmatched: 7. CDR3 length equals 18 residues. Looked up from germline, CDR1 is LGHDT and CDR2 is YNNKEL (reference sequence).

The J gene is TRBJ2-7, the V gene TRBV6-2 or TRBV6-3; possibly TRBD1 or TRBD2 for D (5 bases each). Germline V gene lookup returns CDR1 MNHEY and CDR2 SVGEGT. Deletions cut 2 bases from V and 2 bases from J, with 16 bases between. The CDR3 has 16 residues. CDR3 bases: TGTGCCAGCAGTTACGGACCGGGACCATCCCCCTACGAGCAGTACTTC. Amino acids: CASSYGPGPSPYEQYF.

This clonotype was recorded a few times. The rearrangement uses TRBV11-2 and TRBJ2-7; D not resolved. The V gene lost 3 bases and the J gene lost 3 bases, with 9 bases spanning the gap. This CDR3 region has 13 residues. Germline V gives CDR1 SGHAT, CDR2 FQNNGV. CDR3 protein: CASSLWKDYEQYF. CDR3 nucleotides: TGTGCCAGCAGCTTGTGGAAGGACTACGAGCAGTACTTC.

This clonotype appeared a few times. The CDR3 here is CASAMGAREGQFF. CDR3 sequence (DNA): TGTGCCAGCGCTATGGGGGCACGAGAGGGGCAGTTCTTC. The chain couples TRBV6-5 to TRBJ2-1, with a weak D call TRBD1 (6 bases). CDR1 and CDR2 from the germline V gene are MNHEY and SVGAGI. This CDR3 is built from 13 residues. Trimming removed 8 bases from V and 12 bases from J, with 20 bases in between.

The chain uses TRBV20-1 and TRBJ2-3, with TRBD2 as a possible D gene (5 bases). The CDR3 contains 16 residues. The V gene lost 0 bases and the J gene lost 3 bases, with 16 bases spanning the gap. The germline V gene has CDR1 DFQATT and CDR2 SNEGSKA (reference sequence). The DNA for the CDR3 is TGCAGTGCTAGAGATGGGAGCCCTCATTCGACAGATACGCAGTATTTT. It yields the protein CSARDGSPHSTDTQYF.

This sequence joins TRBV29-1 and TRBJ2-7, with D possibly being TRBD1 or TRBD2 (5 bases each). Looked up from germline, CDR1 is SQVTM and CDR2 is ANQGSEA. Trimming removed 5 bases from V and 6 bases from J, with 14 bases in between. CDR3 length equals 12 residues. The CDR3 spells CSVNLGESEQYF. The CDR3 region has the DNA TGCAGCGTTAATCTAGGGGAGAGCGAGCAGTACTTC.

This clonotype was seen at least ten times. The chain joins TRBV6-5 to TRBJ1-1; TRBD1 aligns across 8 bases. This CDR3 has 13 amino acids. Germline assignment: CDR1 MNHEY and CDR2 SVGAGI. V trimming: 4 bases; J trimming: 4 bases; junction bases outside the gene matches: 2. DNA of the CDR3: TGTGCCAGCAGTTTCGACAGGGGCACTGAAGCTTTCTTT. Translated: CASSFDRGTEAFF.

The rearrangement links TRBV24-1 to TRBJ1-1; TRBD1 is a possible D gene (5 bases). The CDR3 covers 15 residues. Germline CDR1 KGHDR, CDR2 SFDVKD. Trimming shortened V by 2 bases and J by 0 bases, and 9 bases separated the two germline ends. CDR3 amino acids: CATSDSGTVNTEAFF. The CDR3 DNA sequence: TGTGCCACCAGTGATTCCGGGACGGTGAACACTGAAGCTTTCTTT.

This clonotype was seen only a few times. The chain has TRBV29-1 and TRBJ2-3; D is ambiguous. Germline V CDR1 and CDR2: SQVTM, ANQGSEA. The V end was cut by 2 bases, the J end by 3 bases, with 6 bases between. CDR3 length: 12 amino acids. CDR3 region: CSVERRTDTQYF. CDR3 DNA: TGCAGCGTTGAACGTCGGACAGATACGCAGTATTTT.